These 32 T cell receptor beta chains originate from one sample sequenced in a study of Graves' ophthalmopathy and Graves' hyperthyroidism. The TCR beta CDR3 regions underwent amplification from RNA transcripts. HTBI-primed first-round RT-PCR preceded second-round multiplex PCR. Via MiXCR, TCRdb re-called the multiplex PCR reads, giving one row per CDR3 protein. The repertoire has 1 million to 1.3 million distinct CDR3 sequences, 35% to 45% of them found once; the top ten carry 8.5% to 14%. Source material: peripheral blood or thyroid tissue (not recorded which). Every receptor here comes from an adult man with Graves' hyperthyroidism.

This clonotype has at least ten counts. The V call is TRBV2, the J call TRBJ1-2; no clear D gene. V lost 6 bases, J lost 4 bases, and 12 bases lay in between. The CDR3 consists of 13 residues. Germline V gives CDR1 SNHLY, CDR2 FYNNEI. This chain's CDR3 is CASRHGRTYGYTF. The CDR3 bases are TGTGCCAGCAGACACGGACGGACCTATGGCTACACCTTC.

The V call is TRBV10-3, the J call TRBJ1-5; D gene unclear. V was cut by 3 bases and J by 1 base, with 7 bases left in between. The CDR3 covers 14 residues. Germline V gene data show CDR1 as ENHRY and CDR2 as SYGVKD. CDR3 amino acids: CAISEIGSNQPQHF. DNA of the CDR3: TGTGCCATCAGTGAAATTGGGAGCAATCAGCCCCAGCATTTT.

V gene TRBV7-8 combines with J gene TRBJ2-7; tentatively, D is TRBD2 (6 bases). The CDR3 has 13 amino acids. The V gene lost 5 bases and the J gene lost 7 bases, with 15 bases spanning the gap. Germline V gene lookup returns CDR1 SGHVS and CDR2 FQNEAQ. CDR3 nucleotide sequence: TGTGCCAGCAGCGTAGTCGCGGAGGGGGAGCAGTACTTC. Translation: CASSVVAEGEQYF.

The rearrangement uses TRBV20-1 and TRBJ2-7, with D hard to call. This CDR3 is 10 amino acids long. V was pared by 5 bases and J by 3 bases, with 5 bases between. Germline V gene lookup returns CDR1 DFQATT and CDR2 SNEGSKA (reference sequence). CDR3 protein: CSAYYYEQYF. The DNA for the CDR3 is TGCAGTGCTTACTACTACGAGCAGTACTTC.

This clonotype was picked up a small number of times. The chain has TRBV6-6 and TRBJ2-7, with 7 bases fitting TRBD1. Germline assignment: CDR1 MNHNY and CDR2 SVGAGI (reference sequence). The J segment lost 5 bases and the V segment lost 6 bases, leaving 13 bases of the junction unmatched. CDR3 length equals 15 residues. CDR3 coding DNA: TGTGCCAGCAGCCTTGAACCGACAGGGAACCACGAGCAGTACTTC. It yields the protein CASSLEPTGNHEQYF.

This clonotype was observed a few times. The chain is built from TRBV4-3 and TRBJ2-2; weak D call: TRBD2 (5 bases). CDR1 and CDR2 from the germline V gene are LGHNA and YSLEER. The CDR3 runs 16 residues. V was cut by 2 bases and J by 6 bases, with 16 bases left in between. CDR3 coding DNA: TGCGCCAGCAGCCAATCCTCTACTACTAGACCCGGGGAGCTGTTTTTT. Its translation: CASSQSSTTRPGELFF.

The genes are TRBV15 and TRBJ2-7; possibly TRBD1 for D (6 bases). Germline assignment: CDR1 LNHNV and CDR2 YYDKDF (reference sequence). V lost 0 bases and J lost 7, with 13 bases in between. CDR3 length: 14 residues. The CDR3 reads CATSRDRVRGEQYF. In DNA, the CDR3 is TGTGCCACCAGCAGAGACCGGGTTAGGGGGGAGCAGTACTTC.

Concerning this clonotype: This could be a read error, since a much larger clone is one nucleotide away. The chain joins TRBV7-2 to TRBJ2-7, with D perhaps matching TRBD1 (5 bases). V lost 10 bases to trimming and J lost 0 bases, with 16 bases between them. The germline gives CDR1 SGHTA, CDR2 FQGNSA. This CDR3 spans 14 amino acids. In DNA, the CDR3 is TGTGCCAACATGCGACAGTTGAGCTCCTACGAGCAGTACTTC. Amino acid sequence: CANMRQLSSYEQYF. The variable domain in full, completed from reference TRBV7-2 and TRBJ2-7, reads GAGVSQSPSNKVTEKGKDVELRCDPISGHTALYWYRQSLGQGLEFLIYFQGNSAPDKSGLPSDRFSAERTGGSVSTLTIQRTQQEDSAVYLCANMRQLSSYEQYFGPGTRLTVT.

The V gene is TRBV24-1, the J gene TRBJ2-3; 7 bases are a match to TRBD2. The CDR3 consists of 15 residues. Germline CDR1 reads KGHDR; CDR2 reads SFDVKD. The trim removed 6 bases at V and 14 bases at J, leaving 19 bases unmatched. The CDR3 sequence is CATSSQYRGGRVWYF. CDR3 bases: TGTGCCACCAGTTCCCAGTATCGAGGCGGGAGAGTTTGGTATTTT.

On this clonotype itself: A much more abundant neighbour one base away suggests this may be a read error. This chain connects TRBV5-1 to TRBJ1-2; a possible D gene is TRBD1 (5 bases). The germline V gene has CDR1 SGHRS and CDR2 YFSETQ. The germline V and J ends were trimmed by 5 bases and 7 bases, with 15 bases remaining between them. This CDR3 comprises 13 residues. This chain's CDR3 is CASRPGTEGGYTF. The CDR3 nucleotides read TGCGCCAGCAGGCCCGGGACGGAGGGTGGCTACACCTTC.

V is TRBV7-9 and J is TRBJ2-5, with TRBD1 identical over 9 bases. Losses at the gene ends were 0 bases for V and 1 base for J; bases not matched to a gene: 6. This CDR3 spans 17 amino acids. Germline V gene lookup returns CDR1 SEHNR and CDR2 FQNEAQ (reference sequence). The CDR3 DNA reads as TGTGCCAGCAGCTTAGCCGCCGGGACAGGGCTCCAAGAGACCCAGTACTTC. This codes for CASSLAAGTGLQETQYF.

This clonotype was counted a few times. The chain employs TRBV4-3 and TRBJ1-6; D ambiguous. Germline loops: CDR1 LGHNA, CDR2 YSLEER. V gave up 0 bases and J gave up 8 bases, with 14 bases separating them. The CDR3 extends over 16 amino acids. This chain's CDR3 is CASSQDRETVHSPLHF. The CDR3 coding sequence is TGCGCCAGCAGCCAAGATCGAGAAACCGTCCATTCACCCCTCCACTTT.

This clonotype was observed at least ten times. This chain links TRBV25-1 with TRBJ1-2; 7 bases align to TRBD1. Losses at the gene ends were 4 bases for V and 4 bases for J; bases not matched to a gene: 3. This CDR3 has 13 amino acids. Germline lookup yields CDR1 MGHDK and CDR2 SYGVNS. In nucleotides, the CDR3 is TGTGCCAGCAGTGTTGGACAGGCCTATGGCTACACCTTC. Translation: CASSVGQAYGYTF.

The rearrangement links TRBV9 to TRBJ2-2; the D gene is possibly TRBD2 (6 bases). The CDR3 is 16 residues long. V was shortened by 0 bases and J by 4 bases, with 13 bases between the two germline ends. CDR1 SGDLS and CDR2 YYNGEE come from the germline V gene. CDR3 coding DNA: TGTGCCAGCAGCGTAGTCAAGGGAGCGGGCACCGGGGAGCTGTTTTTT. This gives the protein CASSVVKGAGTGELFF.

This chain links TRBV6-5 with TRBJ1-2, with D perhaps TRBD1 (6 bases). V dropped 4 bases and J dropped 3 bases, with 12 bases sitting between them. CDR1 and CDR2 (germline): MNHEY, SVGAGI. The CDR3 extends over 14 amino acids. CDR3 bases: TGTGCCAGCAGTTTATGGTCAGGGGACTATGGCTACACCTTC. Translating gives CASSLWSGDYGYTF.

This clonotype was observed many times. The chain combines TRBV19 with TRBJ1-5; 9 nucleotides agree with TRBD1. The CDR3 is made up of 17 amino acids. V gave up 5 bases and J gave up 7 bases; unmatched junction bases: 15. Per the germline V gene, CDR1 is LNHDA and CDR2 is SQIVND (reference sequence). The CDR3 bases are TGTGCCAGTAGTGCAAGTACCGGGACAGGGTTTTCCCAGCCCCAGCATTTT. Its translation is CASSASTGTGFSQPQHF.

This clonotype was counted between two and nine times. The CDR3 DNA reads TGTGCCAGTAGTATAAAGGCGGTAGGGCCATACGAGCAGTACTTC. As protein: CASSIKAVGPYEQYF. The chain is built from TRBV19 and TRBJ2-7; no clear D. The length of the CDR3 is 15 residues. V was pared by 2 bases and J by 4 bases, with 15 bases between. Germline CDR1 LNHDA, CDR2 SQIVND (reference sequence).

V is TRBV29-1 and J is TRBJ2-3; D not certain. CDR1 and CDR2 (germline): SQVTM, ANQGSEA. The CDR3 has 13 residues. Trimming left V 2 bases short and J 3 bases short, with 9 bases between. The CDR3 bases are TGCAGCGTTGAACGGCCTAGAACAGATACGCAGTATTTT. Protein sequence: CSVERPRTDTQYF.

The rearrangement joins TRBV9 to TRBJ2-5, with 8 bases that match TRBD2. This CDR3 region has 14 residues. The junction had 12 bases not matched to a gene; V was cut back by 5 bases and J by 9 bases. Germline V gives CDR1 SGDLS, CDR2 YYNGEE. The CDR3: CASRRGAENQPQYF. As DNA, the CDR3 is TGTGCCAGCAGGCGGGGGGCAGAAAATCAGCCCCAGTACTTC.

CDR3 nucleotide sequence: TGCAGCGTTGTAGTTCGCGGGAATGGCTACGAGCAGTACTTC. Its translation is CSVVVRGNGYEQYF. The chain links TRBV29-1 to TRBJ2-7; the D gene is possibly TRBD2 (6 bases). The ends were cut back, 4 bases at V and 3 bases at J, with 16 bases in the middle. Germline V gene lookup returns CDR1 SQVTM and CDR2 ANQGSEA. This CDR3 comprises 14 residues.

There are many counts of this clonotype. This sequence joins TRBV20-1 and TRBJ1-5; 7 nucleotides align to TRBD1. With V trimmed by 1 base and J by 11 bases, 8 bases remained unmatched. CDR3 size: 13 residues. Germline CDR1 DFQATT, CDR2 SNEGSKA (reference sequence). Written as DNA, the CDR3 is TGCAGTGCTAGAGCGGAGGGGGCAAGGGCCCAGCATTTT. This encodes CSARAEGARAQHF.

This clonotype showed up just a few times. This chain joins TRBV11-2 and TRBJ2-5; 9 positions match TRBD1. Trimming at V came to 2 bases and at J to 2 bases, leaving 6 bases not matched to a gene. Germline V gene data show CDR1 as SGHAT and CDR2 as FQNNGV. The CDR3 has 16 residues. The CDR3 reads CASSLRDRVGQETQYF. CDR3 sequence (DNA): TGTGCCAGCAGCTTAAGGGACAGGGTGGGTCAAGAGACCCAGTACTTC.

This clonotype turned up a few times. The chain uses TRBV27 and TRBJ1-5, with 8 nucleotides matching TRBD1. Germline lookup yields CDR1 MNHEY and CDR2 SMNVEV (reference sequence). With V trimmed by 6 bases and J by 2 bases, 9 bases remained unmatched. The length of the CDR3 is 16 residues. In nucleotides, the CDR3 is TGTGCCAGCAGCCCGACAGGGGCCCGGGGCAATCAGCCCCAGCATTTT. It encodes CASSPTGARGNQPQHF.

The chain combines TRBV25-1 with TRBJ2-5; the D is unclear. The CDR3 length is 13 residues. Trimming removed 3 bases from V and 5 bases from J, with 10 bases in between. CDR1 is MGHDK and CDR2 is SYGVNS in the germline V gene. As DNA, the CDR3 is TGTGCCAGCAGTGAGACACCTTGGGAGACCCAGTACTTC. This translates into CASSETPWETQYF.

J is TRBJ1-5 and V is TRBV5-1, with D possibly matching TRBD1 (6 bases). Germline V gene lookup returns CDR1 SGHRS and CDR2 YFSETQ. Trimming took 2 bases from V and 14 from J, leaving 17 bases between them. The CDR3 contains 13 residues. CDR3: CASSLSQGRHEHF. The CDR3 DNA sequence: TGCGCCAGCAGCTTAAGTCAGGGGAGGCACGAGCATTTT.

J is TRBJ1-5 and V is TRBV2; D remains unclear. The CDR3 runs 16 residues. Germline V lookup: CDR1 SNHLY, CDR2 FYNNEI. V lost 6 bases and J 0 bases, leaving 15 bases between the germline ends. This chain's CDR3 is CASREGWEYSNQPQHF. CDR3 bases: TGTGCCAGCAGGGAGGGCTGGGAATATAGCAATCAGCCCCAGCATTTT.

Comment on this clonotype: Just one base apart from a much larger clone, this may be a read error. CDR3 DNA sequence: TGTGCCAGCAGCACGGACGAGTGGGAGACCCAGTACTTC. Translation gives CASSTDEWETQYF. The chain recombines TRBV9 with TRBJ2-5; no clear D gene. The CDR3 loop spans 13 amino acids. Per the germline V gene, CDR1 is SGDLS and CDR2 is YYNGEE. V was cut by 4 bases and J by 5 bases, with 12 bases left in between.

Many counts were recorded for this clonotype. The CDR3 DNA reads as TGTGCCAGCAGCTTAGGCCCTAGGCCCGGGGAGCTGTTTTTT. It yields the protein CASSLGPRPGELFF. The chain combines TRBV11-2 with TRBJ2-2; no definite D call. Germline CDR1 is SGHAT and CDR2 is FQNNGV. Deletions cut 1 base from V and 6 bases from J, with 9 bases between. CDR3 size: 14 residues.

V gene TRBV19 combines with J gene TRBJ1-6; D is unclear. V shed 7 bases and J shed 15 bases, with 25 bases lying between them. The germline CDR1 and CDR2 sequences are LNHDA and SQIVND (reference sequence). This CDR3 comprises 15 residues. This CDR3 is CASIDRAHRSDHLHF. The DNA for the CDR3 is TGTGCCAGTATCGATAGGGCCCACCGGTCGGATCACCTCCACTTT.

The V and J genes are TRBV20-1 and TRBJ1-5, with D tentatively TRBD1 (6 bases). Germline values: CDR1 DFQATT, CDR2 SNEGSKA (reference sequence). The length of the CDR3 is 12 residues. The CDR3 reads CSGLQGQETQHF. CDR3 in DNA: TGCAGCGGACTACAGGGACAAGAGACCCAGCATTTT.

This clonotype was seen only a few times. Possible read error: a much larger clone is one base away. The chain carries TRBV24-1 and TRBJ2-7; 7 bases map to TRBD1. CDR3 length equals 13 residues. CDR1 and CDR2 (germline): KGHDR, SFDVKD. CDR3 sequence reads: CATARQGRDEQCF. In DNA form, the CDR3 reads TGTGCCACCGCACGACAGGGAAGGGACGAGCAGTGCTTC.

V is TRBV18 and J is TRBJ1-1; 7 positions match TRBD1. The CDR3 runs to 15 residues. In germline, CDR1 is KGHSH, CDR2 LQKENI. V was pared by 3 bases and J by 4 bases, with 8 bases of the junction left unmatched. The CDR3 DNA is TGTGCCAGCTCACCCGACAGGGAGAGGCGCACTGAAGCTTTCTTT. This sequence encodes CASSPDRERRTEAFF.